The present TCR beta chain was sequenced within a study of neurological immune-mediated disorders. The time point is: longitudinal time-point 1 (baseline). This clonotype was detected many times. Trimming removed 4 bases from V and 2 bases from J; junction bases left unmatched: 5. Germline V gene data show CDR1 as SGHRS and CDR2 as YFSETQ. This CDR3 spans 16 amino acids. Sequencing runs each yielded over 170 million TCR-beta sequences from 15-18 subjects. TCRdb analysed the 5' RACE reads with MiXCR anew, one entry per CDR3 protein. Of around 71,000 distinct CDR3 sequences in the sample, roughly an eighth were seen once.

Material: PBMCs. The sequence came from a female donor with HTLV-1-associated myelopathy (HAM/TSP). V is TRBV5-1 and J is TRBJ2-1; 11 bases match TRBD2. The CDR3 DNA reads as TGCGCCAGCAGCGAGAATAGCGGGGGGGCCTACAATGAGCAGTTCTTC. This sequence encodes CASSENSGGAYNEQFF.